These 19 T cell receptor beta chains came from one sample sequenced in a study of tumor-infiltrating lymphocytes in localized non-small cell lung cancer. Using immunoSEQ multiplex PCR, the repertoire was profiled, and TCRdb retains in-frame clones only, with some absent. The data hold some 6,000 clones, with around 80% observed a single time. Sequencing was done on a sample of lung tumor tissue. The receptors originated from a human donor with non-small cell lung cancer.

The chain employs TRBV7-9 and TRBJ1-4, with D uncertain. The CDR3 spans 15 residues. Trimming removed 0 bases at V and 4 bases at J, with 9 bases between. Germline lookup yields CDR1 SEHNR and CDR2 FQNEAQ (reference sequence). The CDR3 reads CASSLAGVLNEKLFF. Here the CDR3 DNA reads TGTGCCAGCAGCTTAGCCGGGGTTCTTAATGAAAAACTGTTTTTT.

This chain uses TRBV7-6 with TRBJ1-1, with D possibly being TRBD1 (5 bases). Per germline, CDR1 SGHVS and CDR2 FNYEAQ. V was trimmed by 2 bases and J by 0 bases, leaving 7 bases between them. The CDR3 is made up of 14 amino acids. CDR3 residues: CASSLRGLNTEAFF. The DNA for the CDR3 is TGTGCCAGCAGCTTAAGGGGTTTGAACACTGAAGCTTTCTTT.

This chain joins TRBV29-1 and TRBJ2-3; unclear D gene. The CDR3 is made up of 13 amino acids. Per the germline V gene, CDR1 is SQVTM and CDR2 is ANQGSEA. Trimming removed 4 bases from V and 2 bases from J, with 10 bases in between. The CDR3 DNA reads as TGCAGCGTTGTGCCCCGGACCACAGATACGCAGTATTTT. Amino acid sequence: CSVVPRTTDTQYF.

This rearrangement joins TRBV25-1 to TRBJ1-2; no definite D call. The CDR3 has 12 amino acids. CDR1 and CDR2 from the germline V gene are MGHDK and SYGVNS. The germline V and J ends were trimmed by 2 bases and 5 bases, with 6 bases remaining between them. CDR3 residues: CASSEDGYGYTF. DNA of the CDR3: TGTGCCAGCAGTGAAGACGGGTATGGCTACACCTTC.

The V call is TRBV30, the J call TRBJ2-3; D remains ambiguous. The length of the CDR3 is 13 residues. Germline V gene lookup returns CDR1 GTSNPN and CDR2 SVGIG (reference sequence). V shed 2 bases and J shed 3 bases, with 9 bases lying between them. Written as DNA, the CDR3 is TGTGCCTGGAGTCGAATGACGACAGATACGCAGTATTTT. As protein: CAWSRMTTDTQYF. The complete variable domain, with remaining parts taken from reference TRBV30 and TRBJ2-3, reads SQTIHQWPATLVQPVGSPLSLECTVEGTSNPNLYWYRQAAGRGLQLLFYSVGIGQISSEVPQNLSASRPQDRQFILSSKKLLLSDSGFYLCAWSRMTTDTQYFGPGTRLTVL.

This sequence joins TRBV4-2 and TRBJ1-1; D ambiguous. V shed 1 base and J shed 11 bases, with 14 bases lying between them. The germline CDR1 and CDR2 sequences are LGHNA and YNFKEQ. The CDR3 spans 13 residues. This chain's CDR3 is CASSQGVRERAFF. CDR3 DNA: TGTGCCAGCAGCCAAGGAGTTCGAGAAAGGGCTTTCTTT.

This clone was seen a handful of times. This rearrangement joins TRBV19 to TRBJ1-2; D might be TRBD1 (6 bases). The V and J ends lost 5 bases and 7 bases respectively, with 14 bases between them. The length of the CDR3 is 13 residues. CDR1 and CDR2 from the germline V gene are LNHDA and SQIVND (reference sequence). Here the CDR3 reads CASSRTQGFGYTF. The CDR3 DNA reads TGTGCCAGTAGTCGAACACAGGGTTTTGGCTACACCTTC.

The J gene is TRBJ2-5, the V gene TRBV5-1; 8 nucleotides match TRBD1. With V trimmed by 3 bases and J by 3 bases, 4 bases remained unmatched. Germline V gene sequence: CDR1 SGHRS, CDR2 YFSETQ. This CDR3 has 14 residues. The CDR3: CASSWGQVKETQYF. DNA for the CDR3: TGCGCCAGCAGCTGGGGACAGGTCAAAGAGACCCAGTACTTC.

This sequence joins TRBV4-3 and TRBJ1-2, with D possibly TRBD1 on 6 matching bases. V shed 2 bases and J shed 3 bases, with 13 bases lying between them. The CDR3 has 15 residues. CDR1 and CDR2 (germline): LGHNA, YSLEER. The CDR3 nucleotides read TGCGCCAGCAGCCAACAGCAGGGGCCCTACTATGGCTACACCTTC. Amino acid sequence: CASSQQQGPYYGYTF.

V usage is TRBV11-1 and J usage is TRBJ1-1, with TRBD1 identical over 7 bases. V shed 3 bases, J shed 1 base, and the junction held 8 bases outside the gene matches. There are 16 residues in the CDR3. Germline-derived CDR1 and CDR2 are SGHAT and FQDESV (reference sequence). In DNA, the CDR3 is TGTGCCAGCAGCTTCAGGGGGGCCGCCGGGAACACTGAAGCTTTCTTT. It codes for CASSFRGAAGNTEAFF.

This clone was seen only a few times. The rearrangement uses TRBV7-6 and TRBJ1-5; the D gene is possibly TRBD1 (5 bases). Per the germline V gene, CDR1 is SGHVS and CDR2 is FNYEAQ. This CDR3 region has 16 residues. The V and J ends lost 5 bases and 2 bases respectively, with 16 bases between them. The CDR3 nucleotides are TGTGCCAGCAGCCCAGAGCAGGGAGGGGGCAATCAGCCCCAGCATTTT. Protein sequence: CASSPEQGGGNQPQHF.

The V call is TRBV30, the J call TRBJ1-1, with D possibly being TRBD1 (5 bases). Germline CDR1 is GTSNPN and CDR2 is SVGIG (reference sequence). Trimming took 5 bases from V and 10 from J, leaving 26 bases between them. CDR3 length equals 15 residues. The CDR3, as DNA: TGTGCCTGGGGGACCGGGGCCAGCTTTGACTTGGGAGCTTTCTTT. Translated, it gives CAWGTGASFDLGAFF.

This clone was seen just once. The rearrangement links TRBV4-1 to TRBJ1-3; D is undetermined. Trimming took off 1 base at V and 1 base at J, with 11 bases between the two ends. CDR1 and CDR2 from the germline V gene are MGHRA and YSYEKL. CDR3 length: 16 residues. CDR3 bases: TGCGCCAGCAGCCAAGCGCAGTTGACATCTGGAAACACCATATATTTT. Amino acids: CASSQAQLTSGNTIYF.

This chain connects TRBV15 to TRBJ2-1; 10 bases are a match to TRBD2. CDR1 LNHNV and CDR2 YYDKDF come from the germline V gene (reference sequence). The CDR3 consists of 17 residues. V dropped 6 bases and J dropped 0; count of bases not matched to a gene: 8. In nucleotides, the CDR3 is TGTGCCACCAGTCCCGGGACTAGCGCCCGCTCCTACAATGAGCAGTTCTTC. It encodes CATSPGTSARSYNEQFF.

The rearrangement joins TRBV19 to TRBJ2-7; tentatively, D is TRBD1 (5 bases). V was trimmed by 3 bases and J by 5 bases, leaving 17 bases between them. In germline, CDR1 is LNHDA, CDR2 SQIVND (reference sequence). The CDR3 consists of 15 residues. The CDR3 coding sequence is TGTGCCAGTAGTATTCTTCAGGGTCTGGGGCACGAGCAGTACTTC. As protein: CASSILQGLGHEQYF.

J is TRBJ1-3 and V is TRBV7-9; TRBD1 matches at 7 bases. The germline CDR1 and CDR2 sequences are SEHNR and FQNEAQ (reference sequence). The ends lost 6 bases at V and 4 bases at J; junction bases unmatched: 9. The CDR3 is 15 amino acids. The CDR3 is CASSPPGQIGNTIYF. In nucleotides, the CDR3 is TGTGCCAGCAGTCCTCCGGGACAGATAGGAAACACCATATATTTT.

The chain joins TRBV18 to TRBJ2-3; TRBD2 matches 8 bases. V was clipped by 6 bases and J by 4 bases; unmatched bases: 6. CDR1 and CDR2 from the germline V gene are KGHSH and LQKENI. The CDR3 has 14 amino acids. The CDR3 coding sequence is TGTGCCAGCTCTCCGGGACTAGAAGCAGATACGCAGTATTTT. Translating it yields CASSPGLEADTQYF.

V and J are TRBV7-2 and TRBJ2-3; 7 bases are a match to TRBD2. V lost 5 bases and J lost 1; bases outside the gene matches: 9. Germline V gene lookup returns CDR1 SGHTA and CDR2 FQGNSA. The CDR3 length is 16 residues. CDR3 loop: CASSILGGVGTDTQYF. CDR3 bases: TGTGCCAGCAGCATCCTTGGGGGGGTGGGCACAGATACGCAGTATTTT.

This clone was observed once. The J gene is TRBJ1-3, the V gene TRBV7-8; unclear D gene. The germline CDR1 and CDR2 sequences are SGHVS and FQNEAQ. V was clipped by 2 bases and J by 0 bases, with 14 bases between them. CDR3 length equals 17 residues. The CDR3 spells CASSLWAGYRSGNTIYF. The CDR3, as DNA: TGTGCCAGCAGCTTATGGGCCGGGTATCGCTCTGGAAACACCATATATTTT.